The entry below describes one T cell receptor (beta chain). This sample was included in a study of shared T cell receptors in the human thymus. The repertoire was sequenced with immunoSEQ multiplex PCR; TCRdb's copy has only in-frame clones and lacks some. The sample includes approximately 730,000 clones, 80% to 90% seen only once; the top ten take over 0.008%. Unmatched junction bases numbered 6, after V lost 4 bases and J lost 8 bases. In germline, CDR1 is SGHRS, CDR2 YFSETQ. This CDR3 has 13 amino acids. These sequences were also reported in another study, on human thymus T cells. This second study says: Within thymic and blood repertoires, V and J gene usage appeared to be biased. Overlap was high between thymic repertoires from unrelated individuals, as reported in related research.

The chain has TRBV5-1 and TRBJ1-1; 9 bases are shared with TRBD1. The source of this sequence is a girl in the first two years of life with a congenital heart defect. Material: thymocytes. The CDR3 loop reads CASSVDRGGEAFF. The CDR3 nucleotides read TGCGCCAGCAGCGTGGACAGGGGCGGGGAAGCTTTCTTT.